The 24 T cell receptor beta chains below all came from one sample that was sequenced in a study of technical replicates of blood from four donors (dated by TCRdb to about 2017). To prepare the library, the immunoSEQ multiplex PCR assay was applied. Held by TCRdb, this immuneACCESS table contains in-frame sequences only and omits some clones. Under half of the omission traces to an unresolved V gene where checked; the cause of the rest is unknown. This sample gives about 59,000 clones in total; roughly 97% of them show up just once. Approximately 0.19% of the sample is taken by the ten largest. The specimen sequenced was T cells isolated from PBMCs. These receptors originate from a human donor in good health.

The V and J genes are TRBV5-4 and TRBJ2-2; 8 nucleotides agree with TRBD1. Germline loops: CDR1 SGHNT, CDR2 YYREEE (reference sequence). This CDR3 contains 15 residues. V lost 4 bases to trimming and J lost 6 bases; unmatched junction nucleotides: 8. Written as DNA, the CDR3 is TGTGCCAGCAGCGTGGACAGGGCCTATGCCGGGGAGCTGTTTTTT. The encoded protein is CASSVDRAYAGELFF.

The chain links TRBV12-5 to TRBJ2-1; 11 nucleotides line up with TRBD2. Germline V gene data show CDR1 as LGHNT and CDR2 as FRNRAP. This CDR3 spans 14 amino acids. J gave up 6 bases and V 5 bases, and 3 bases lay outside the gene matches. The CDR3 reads CASGQGLAVNEQFF. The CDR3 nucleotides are TGTGCTAGTGGTCAGGGACTAGCGGTCAATGAGCAGTTCTTC.

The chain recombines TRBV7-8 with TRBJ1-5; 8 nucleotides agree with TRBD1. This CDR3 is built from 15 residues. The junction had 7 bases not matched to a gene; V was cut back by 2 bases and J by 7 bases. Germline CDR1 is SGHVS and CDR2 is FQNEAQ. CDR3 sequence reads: CASSLFQGAGQPQHF. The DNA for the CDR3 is TGTGCCAGCAGCTTATTTCAGGGGGCCGGACAGCCCCAGCATTTT.

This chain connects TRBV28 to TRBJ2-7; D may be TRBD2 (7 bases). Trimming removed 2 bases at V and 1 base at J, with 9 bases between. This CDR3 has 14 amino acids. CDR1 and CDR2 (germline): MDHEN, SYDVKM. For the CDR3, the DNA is TGTGCCAGCAGTTTAAGGGGGGGATCCTACGAGCAGTACTTC. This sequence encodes CASSLRGGSYEQYF.

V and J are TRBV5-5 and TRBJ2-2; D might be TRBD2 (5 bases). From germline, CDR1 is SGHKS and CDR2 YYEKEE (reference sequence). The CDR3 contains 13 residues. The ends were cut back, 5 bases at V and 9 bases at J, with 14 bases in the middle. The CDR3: CASRRESTRELFF. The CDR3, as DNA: TGTGCCAGCAGACGGGAATCGACTCGGGAGCTGTTTTTT.

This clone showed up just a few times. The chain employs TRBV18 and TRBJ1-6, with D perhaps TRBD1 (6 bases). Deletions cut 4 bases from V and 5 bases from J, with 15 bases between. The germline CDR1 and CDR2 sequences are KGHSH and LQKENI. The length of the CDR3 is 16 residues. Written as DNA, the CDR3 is TGTGCCAGCTCACTAGCCGGGACACTTAATAATTCACCCCTCCACTTT. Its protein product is CASSLAGTLNNSPLHF.

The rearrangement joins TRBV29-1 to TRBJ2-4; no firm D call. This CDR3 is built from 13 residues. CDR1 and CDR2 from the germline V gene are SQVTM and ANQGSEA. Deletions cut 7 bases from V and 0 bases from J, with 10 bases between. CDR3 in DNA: TGCAGCGGATTAGATGTAGCCAAAAACATTCAGTACTTC. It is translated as CSGLDVAKNIQYF.

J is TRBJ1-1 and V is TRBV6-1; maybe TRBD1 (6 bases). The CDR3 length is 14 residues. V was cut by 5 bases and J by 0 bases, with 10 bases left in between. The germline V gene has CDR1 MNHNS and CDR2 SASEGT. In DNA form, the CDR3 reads TGTGCCAGCAGTCTGACAGGACTGAACACTGAAGCTTTCTTT. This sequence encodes CASSLTGLNTEAFF.

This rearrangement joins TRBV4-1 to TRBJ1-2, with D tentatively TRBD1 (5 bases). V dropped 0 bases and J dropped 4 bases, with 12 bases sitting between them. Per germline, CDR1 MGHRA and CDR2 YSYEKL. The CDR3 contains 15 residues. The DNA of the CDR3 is TGCGCCAGCAGCCAAGAAAGGGGCAAAGGCTATGGCTACACCTTC. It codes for CASSQERGKGYGYTF.

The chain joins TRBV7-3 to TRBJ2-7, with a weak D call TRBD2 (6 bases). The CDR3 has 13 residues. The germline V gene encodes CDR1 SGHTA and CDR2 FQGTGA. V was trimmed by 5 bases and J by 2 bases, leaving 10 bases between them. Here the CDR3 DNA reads TGTGCCAGCAGCCCCTCGGGGGCCTACGAGCAGTACTTC. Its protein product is CASSPSGAYEQYF.

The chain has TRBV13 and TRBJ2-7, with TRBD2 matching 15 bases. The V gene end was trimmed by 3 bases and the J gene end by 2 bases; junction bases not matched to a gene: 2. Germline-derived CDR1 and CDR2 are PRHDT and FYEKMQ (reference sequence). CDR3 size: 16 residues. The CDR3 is CASSLGTSGGTYEQYF. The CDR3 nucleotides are TGTGCCAGCAGCTTGGGGACTAGCGGGGGGACCTACGAGCAGTACTTC. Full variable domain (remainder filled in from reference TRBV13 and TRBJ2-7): AAGVIQSPRHLIKEKRETATLKCYPIPRHDTVYWYQQGPGQDPQFLISFYEKMQSDKGSIPDRFSAQQFSDYHSELNMSSLELGDSALYFCASSLGTSGGTYEQYFGPGTRLTVT.

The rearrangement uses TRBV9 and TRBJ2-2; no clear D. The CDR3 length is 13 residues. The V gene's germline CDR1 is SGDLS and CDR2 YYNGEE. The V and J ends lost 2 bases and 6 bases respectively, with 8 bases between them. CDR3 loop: CASSVEIAGELFF. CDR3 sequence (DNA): TGTGCCAGCAGCGTCGAAATAGCCGGGGAGCTGTTTTTT.

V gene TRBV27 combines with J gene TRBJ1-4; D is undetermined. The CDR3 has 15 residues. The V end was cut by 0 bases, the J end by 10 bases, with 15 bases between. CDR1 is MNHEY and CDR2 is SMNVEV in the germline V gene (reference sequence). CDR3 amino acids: CASSLSVGRDGKLFF. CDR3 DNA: TGTGCCAGCAGTTTATCGGTTGGGAGGGATGGAAAACTGTTTTTT.

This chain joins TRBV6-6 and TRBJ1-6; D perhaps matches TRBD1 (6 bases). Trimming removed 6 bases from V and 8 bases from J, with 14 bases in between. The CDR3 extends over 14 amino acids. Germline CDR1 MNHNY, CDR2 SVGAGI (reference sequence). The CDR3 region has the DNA TGTGCCAGCAGCCAAGGGGGTGTGGATTCACCCCTCCACTTT. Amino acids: CASSQGGVDSPLHF.

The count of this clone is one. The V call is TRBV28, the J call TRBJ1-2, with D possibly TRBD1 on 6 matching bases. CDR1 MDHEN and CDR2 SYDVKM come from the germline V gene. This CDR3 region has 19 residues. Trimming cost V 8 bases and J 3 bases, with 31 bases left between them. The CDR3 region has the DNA TGTGCCAGCGGAGGGGGGGAGAGGTCCCCCAGGGTGCCGCACTATGGCTACACCTTC. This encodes CASGGGERSPRVPHYGYTF.

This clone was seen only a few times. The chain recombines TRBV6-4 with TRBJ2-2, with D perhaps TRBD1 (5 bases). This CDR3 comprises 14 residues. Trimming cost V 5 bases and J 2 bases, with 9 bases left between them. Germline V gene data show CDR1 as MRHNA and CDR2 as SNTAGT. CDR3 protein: CASSRTGNTGELFF. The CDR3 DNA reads TGTGCCAGCAGTCGTACAGGAAACACCGGGGAGCTGTTTTTT.

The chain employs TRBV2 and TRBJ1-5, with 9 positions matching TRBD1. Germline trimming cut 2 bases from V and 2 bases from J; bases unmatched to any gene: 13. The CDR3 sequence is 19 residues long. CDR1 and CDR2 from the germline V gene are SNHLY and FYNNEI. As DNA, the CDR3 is TGTGCCAGCAGTGAATTCCTTAGAAAGGGGACAGGGCGCAATCAGCCCCAGCATTTT. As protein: CASSEFLRKGTGRNQPQHF.

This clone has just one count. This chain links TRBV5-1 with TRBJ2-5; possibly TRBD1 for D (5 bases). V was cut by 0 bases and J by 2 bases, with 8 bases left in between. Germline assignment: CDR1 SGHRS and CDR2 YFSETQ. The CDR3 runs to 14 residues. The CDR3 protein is CASSLVGEQETQYF. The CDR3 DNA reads TGCGCCAGCAGCTTGGTAGGGGAACAAGAGACCCAGTACTTC.

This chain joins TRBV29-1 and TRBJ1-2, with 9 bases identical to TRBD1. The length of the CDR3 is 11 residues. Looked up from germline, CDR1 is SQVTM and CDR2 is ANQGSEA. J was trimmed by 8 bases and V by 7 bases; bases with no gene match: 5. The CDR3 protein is CSGWTGDGYTF. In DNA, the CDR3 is TGCAGCGGTTGGACAGGGGACGGCTACACCTTC.

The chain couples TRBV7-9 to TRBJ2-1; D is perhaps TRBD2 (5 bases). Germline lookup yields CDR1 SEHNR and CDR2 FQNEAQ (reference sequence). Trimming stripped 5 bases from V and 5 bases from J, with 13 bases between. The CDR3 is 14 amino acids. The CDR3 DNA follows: TGTGCCAGCAGCGATGGCGGGCAAAACAATGAGCAGTTCTTC. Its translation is CASSDGGQNNEQFF. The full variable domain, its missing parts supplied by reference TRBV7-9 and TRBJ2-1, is DTGVSQNPRHKITKRGQNVTFRCDPISEHNRLYWYRQTLGQGPEFLTYFQNEAQLEKSRLLSDRFSAERPKGSFSTLEIQRTEQGDSAMYLCASSDGGQNNEQFFGPGTRLTVL.

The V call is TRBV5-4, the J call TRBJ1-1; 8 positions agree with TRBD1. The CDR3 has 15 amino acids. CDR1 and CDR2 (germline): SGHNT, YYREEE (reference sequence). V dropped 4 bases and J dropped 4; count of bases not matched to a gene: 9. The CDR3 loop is CASSKDRALSTEAFF. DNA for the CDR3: TGTGCCAGCAGCAAGGACAGGGCTTTGAGCACTGAAGCTTTCTTT.

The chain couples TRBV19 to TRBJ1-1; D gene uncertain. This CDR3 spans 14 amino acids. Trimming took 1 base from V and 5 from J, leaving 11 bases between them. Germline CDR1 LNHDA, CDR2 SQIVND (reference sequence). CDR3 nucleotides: TGTGCCAGTAGTATAGCGGCGGGTAGAACTGAAGCTTTCTTT. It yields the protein CASSIAAGRTEAFF.

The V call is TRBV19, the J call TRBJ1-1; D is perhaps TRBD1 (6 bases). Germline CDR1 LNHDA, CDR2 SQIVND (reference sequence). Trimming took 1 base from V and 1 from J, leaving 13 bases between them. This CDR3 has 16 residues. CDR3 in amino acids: CASSIGRGTTNTEAFF. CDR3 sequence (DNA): TGTGCCAGTAGTATAGGCAGGGGAACAACGAACACTGAAGCTTTCTTT.

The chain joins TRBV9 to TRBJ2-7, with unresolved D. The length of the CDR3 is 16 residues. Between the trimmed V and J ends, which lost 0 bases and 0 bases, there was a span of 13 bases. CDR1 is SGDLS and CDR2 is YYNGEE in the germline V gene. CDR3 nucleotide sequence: TGTGCCAGCAGCGTAGGTGGGCAGTCAAGCTCCTACGAGCAGTACTTC. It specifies CASSVGGQSSSYEQYF.